These 18 T cell receptor beta chains were all obtained from the same sample, sequenced in a study of vaccination effects on CD4 cells after COVID-19. Their target antigens are unknown. Within the ViraFEST assay, antigen-specific CD4+ T cells underwent expansion with viral peptide pools prior to sequencing. Upon completion of around ten days in culture, CD4+ T cells were isolated. Every participant took two doses of the BNT162b2 or mRNA-1273 vaccine. Profiled with immunoSEQ multiplex PCR; TCRdb holds only in-frame clones, not every one. The table includes fewer than 85,000 clones, 76% detected once. Material: CD4+ T cells from PBMCs cultured with HCoV-OC43 spike peptides, obtained after COVID-19 vaccination. The subset is: HCoV-OC43 spike overlapping peptide pool stimulation. These receptors originate from a human donor who received a COVID-19 vaccine.

The chain couples TRBV7-9 to TRBJ1-5; 10 bases match TRBD1. Per the germline V gene, CDR1 is SEHNR and CDR2 is FQNEAQ (reference sequence). The CDR3 covers 14 residues. Trimming took 5 bases from V and 3 from J; bases not matched to a gene: 1. The CDR3 DNA is TGTGCCAGCAGCGGGACAGGGGACAATCAGCCCCAGCATTTT. Translated, it gives CASSGTGDNQPQHF.

J is TRBJ2-2 and V is TRBV19; either TRBD1 or TRBD2 may fit D (5 bases each). CDR1 and CDR2 from the germline V gene are LNHDA and SQIVND (reference sequence). The CDR3 runs 13 residues. Deletions cut 6 bases from V and 5 bases from J, with 10 bases between. The CDR3 DNA reads as TGTGCCAGTAGGGGGGTAGGGACCGGGGAGCTGTTTTTT. It translates to CASRGVGTGELFF. Full variable domain (missing parts from reference TRBV19 and TRBJ2-2): DGGITQSPKYLFRKEGQNVTLSCEQNLNHDAMYWYRQDPGQGLRLIYYSQIVNDFQKGDIAEGYSVSREKKESFPLTVTSAQKNPTAFYLCASRGVGTGELFFGEGSRLTVL.

The rearrangement uses TRBV28 and TRBJ2-1; no reliable D call. The CDR3 consists of 13 residues. Germline V gives CDR1 MDHEN, CDR2 SYDVKM. The V and J ends lost 2 bases and 4 bases respectively, with 6 bases between them. CDR3 residues: CASSLRLYNEQFF. DNA for the CDR3: TGTGCCAGCAGTTTACGACTTTACAATGAGCAGTTCTTC.

The CDR3 is CASSPQGYRGYTF. The CDR3 DNA reads TGTGCCAGCAGTCCCCAGGGTTACAGAGGCTACACCTTC. The chain is built from TRBV6-6 and TRBJ1-2, with D perhaps TRBD1 (5 bases). The CDR3 is 13 residues long. Trimming shortened V by 5 bases and J by 8 bases, and 15 bases separated the two germline ends. Germline V lookup: CDR1 MNHNY, CDR2 SVGAGI (reference sequence).

This chain links TRBV14 with TRBJ2-7; TRBD2 might be the D (5 bases). CDR3 length: 13 residues. Germline CDR1 SGHDN, CDR2 FVKESK. Trimming took 2 bases from V and 4 from J, leaving 9 bases between them. CDR3 in DNA: TGTGCCAGCAGCCAAATCGGGAAGTACGAGCAGTACGTC. Protein sequence: CASSQIGKYEQYV.

The V call is TRBV6-5, the J call TRBJ2-5; tentative D call: TRBD2 (5 bases). Deletions cut 4 bases from V and 2 bases from J, with 8 bases between. This CDR3 region has 13 residues. Germline V lookup: CDR1 MNHEY, CDR2 SVGAGI. CDR3: CASSFGLQETQYF. The CDR3 DNA reads TGTGCCAGCAGTTTCGGACTGCAAGAGACCCAGTACTTC.

This clone has just a few counts. V gene TRBV6-5 combines with J gene TRBJ1-4; D not resolved. The V gene lost 0 bases and the J gene lost 4 bases, with 6 bases spanning the gap. The CDR3 has 14 amino acids. Germline V gives CDR1 MNHEY, CDR2 SVGAGI. The CDR3 bases are TGTGCCAGCAGTTACTCTCGGCATAATGAAAAACTGTTTTTT. Amino acids: CASSYSRHNEKLFF.

V usage is TRBV12-5 and J usage is TRBJ2-3; the match to TRBD2 covers 8 bases. The V gene's germline CDR1 is LGHNT and CDR2 FRNRAP. This CDR3 has 17 residues. V lost 2 bases, J lost 1 base, and 8 bases stayed unmatched. The CDR3 loop is CASGLLITTSGTDTQYF. The CDR3 DNA follows: TGTGCTAGTGGTTTGTTAATCACGACTAGCGGCACAGATACGCAGTATTTT. Together with reference TRBV12-5 and TRBJ2-3, the CDR3 gives the full variable domain: DARVTQTPRHKVTEMGQEVTMRCQPILGHNTVFWYRQTMMQGLELLAYFRNRAPLDDSGMPKDRFSAEMPDATLATLKIQPSEPRDSAVYFCASGLLITTSGTDTQYFGPGTRLTVL.

V usage is TRBV5-1 and J usage is TRBJ2-5, with 11 bases identical to TRBD2. The CDR3 contains 16 residues. J was trimmed by 1 base and V by 4 bases; bases with no gene match: 6. From germline, CDR1 is SGHRS and CDR2 YFSETQ. The CDR3 DNA reads as TGCGCCAGCAGCACAGCTAGCGGGGGGAGCCAAGAGACCCAGTACTTC. Translated: CASSTASGGSQETQYF. Together with reference TRBV5-1 and TRBJ2-5, the CDR3 gives the full variable domain: KAGVTQTPRYLIKTRGQQVTLSCSPISGHRSVSWYQQTPGQGLQFLFEYFSETQRNKGNFPGRFSGRQFSNSRSEMNVSTLELGDSALYLCASSTASGGSQETQYFGPGTRLLVL.

The chain links TRBV9 to TRBJ2-2, with 10 bases aligning to TRBD1. The germline gives CDR1 SGDLS, CDR2 YYNGEE. This CDR3 has 17 residues. The J segment lost 1 base and the V segment lost 1 base, leaving 4 bases of the junction unmatched. The CDR3 loop is CASSVPRDRGNTGELFF. The CDR3 coding sequence is TGTGCCAGCAGCGTACCCCGGGACAGGGGGAACACCGGGGAGCTGTTTTTT.

This clone was recorded a few times. This chain joins TRBV5-4 and TRBJ1-3, with 7 bases matching TRBD1. This CDR3 has 18 amino acids. Trimming removed 0 bases from V and 0 bases from J; junction bases left unmatched: 9. Germline V lookup: CDR1 SGHNT, CDR2 YYREEE (reference sequence). The CDR3 loop reads CASSLGGTATSSGNTIYF. The DNA for the CDR3 is TGTGCCAGCAGCTTGGGGGGGACAGCGACGAGCTCTGGAAACACCATATATTTT. The variable domain in full, with the rest retrieved from reference TRBV5-4 and TRBJ1-3, is ETGVTQSPTHLIKTRGQQVTLRCSSQSGHNTVSWYQQALGQGPQFIFQYYREEENGRGNFPPRFSGLQFPNYSSELNVNALELDDSALYLCASSLGGTATSSGNTIYFGEGSWLTVV.

The chain couples TRBV18 to TRBJ1-6; D is unresolved. Trimming stripped 4 bases from V and 7 bases from J, with 11 bases between. From germline, CDR1 is KGHSH and CDR2 LQKENI. The CDR3 consists of 14 residues. In nucleotides, the CDR3 is TGTGCCAGCTCACTCTCTACCGGGAATTCACCCCTCCACTTT. Protein product: CASSLSTGNSPLHF.

CDR3 in amino acids: CASSYDRARGELFF. The CDR3 DNA reads TGTGCCAGCAGTTACGACAGAGCTCGGGGGGAGCTGTTTTTT. The chain links TRBV6-5 to TRBJ2-2, with D tentatively TRBD1 (5 bases). Germline lookup yields CDR1 MNHEY and CDR2 SVGAGI. The CDR3 extends over 14 amino acids. V lost 2 bases and J lost 8, with 12 bases in between.

The genes are TRBV7-3 and TRBJ1-2; D is undetermined. This CDR3 comprises 14 residues. CDR1 and CDR2 (germline): SGHTA, FQGTGA. V was shortened by 3 bases and J by 4 bases, with 12 bases between the two germline ends. Here the CDR3 DNA reads TGTGCCAGCAGCTTCGCCCCCGGGCCCTATGGCTACACCTTC. Residues: CASSFAPGPYGYTF.

This clone was picked up a small number of times. The rearrangement uses TRBV28 and TRBJ2-5; D is perhaps TRBD1 or TRBD2 (5 bases each). This CDR3 comprises 17 residues. Trimming cost V 7 bases and J 2 bases, with 23 bases left between them. Germline CDR1 MDHEN, CDR2 SYDVKM. CDR3 loop: CASTRGGRFRGQETQYF. In DNA form, the CDR3 reads TGTGCCAGCACCCGGGGCGGACGGTTCAGAGGTCAAGAGACCCAGTACTTC.

The rearrangement joins TRBV6-5 to TRBJ2-5; TRBD2 matches at 10 bases. V was pared by 0 bases and J by 6 bases, with 7 bases of the junction left unmatched. The germline CDR1 and CDR2 sequences are MNHEY and SVGAGI. The CDR3 has 16 residues. CDR3 bases: TGTGCCAGCAGTTACTCGGCTAGCGGGGGAGGAAAGACCCAGTACTTC. Protein: CASSYSASGGGKTQYF.

The chain employs TRBV12-5 and TRBJ2-3; D remains unclear. Per the germline V gene, CDR1 is LGHNT and CDR2 is FRNRAP. V lost 2 bases, J lost 1 base, and 4 bases lay in between. There are 13 residues in the CDR3. CDR3 residues: CASGLRGTDTQYF. The CDR3 coding sequence is TGTGCTAGTGGTTTGAGGGGCACAGATACGCAGTATTTT.

The chain employs TRBV6-5 and TRBJ2-1; tentatively, D is TRBD1 (6 bases). V was clipped by 1 base and J by 5 bases, with 15 bases between them. CDR1 and CDR2 (germline): MNHEY, SVGAGI. The CDR3 loop spans 16 amino acids. The chain's CDR3 is CASSYWGRGVNNEQFF. The DNA for the CDR3 is TGTGCCAGCAGTTACTGGGGCAGGGGAGTTAACAATGAGCAGTTCTTC.